This T cell receptor beta chain was obtained from a study of blood T cell repertoires in COVID-19. V lost 0 bases, J lost 5 bases, and 11 bases lay in between. The germline V gene encodes CDR1 SGHAT and CDR2 FQNNGV. The CDR3 spans 14 residues. Profiling relied on immunoSEQ multiplex PCR, and the TCRdb table lists in-frame clones only, not all of them. The repertoire includes 200,000 to 300,000 clones, about 89% of them detected once, and about 1.7% sits in the top ten. The sequence was collected from a woman in her sixties who had recovered from COVID-19. The chain has TRBV11-2 and TRBJ2-7; D unresolved. Sequenced sample: peripheral blood. CDR3 nucleotide sequence: TGTGCCAGCAGCTTAGATCGCGAGCGTCACGAGCAGTACTTC. It is translated as CASSLDRERHEQYF.